This entry features one T cell receptor beta chain sequence. Its antigen is unknown. This sample is part of a study of cytomegalovirus exposure and HLA in healthy donors. Study observations and caveats: Later work found most CMV-associated TCR beta chains apparently HLA-restricted.

Germline-derived CDR1 and CDR2 are LGHNA and YSLEER. The CDR3 is 14 residues long. The germline V and J ends were trimmed by 4 bases and 1 base, with 10 bases remaining between them. The study ran its PCR with 60 Vbeta and 13 Jbeta primers. This table comes from immunoSEQ multiplex PCR, and its TCRdb copy is limited to in-frame clones, with some not included. The table has 130,000 to 150,000 clones, roughly 78% seen once. The source is a man in his forties or fifties in good health and CMV-seropositive. Material: PBMCs. This rearrangement joins TRBV4-3 to TRBJ2-5; a possible D gene is TRBD1 (6 bases). CDR3 in amino acids: CASSPGQLQETQYF. The DNA for the CDR3 is TGCGCCAGCAGCCCCGGACAGCTCCAAGAGACCCAGTACTTC.